This T cell receptor (beta chain) is from a study of blood T cell repertoires in COVID-19. Study information: T cells, B-cell-depleted T cells, or PBMCs supplied cDNA or gDNA.

The CDR3 totals 15 residues. The germline V and J ends were trimmed by 8 bases and 0 bases, with 17 bases remaining between them. Germline V gives CDR1 MNHEY, CDR2 SMNVEV (reference sequence). This clone was found a few times. Libraries were prepared by immunoSEQ multiplex PCR; TCRdb keeps only in-frame clonotypes and omits some of them. The sample carries 140,000 or so clones, over 70% recorded once. This clonotype was sampled from a woman aged 60-75 years with acute or convalescent COVID-19. The sample consisted of peripheral blood. This rearrangement joins TRBV27 to TRBJ2-7; possibly TRBD1 for D (6 bases). In DNA form, the CDR3 reads TGTGCCAGCGGCGGTCAGACGGGACACTCCTACGAGCAGTACTTC. This sequence encodes CASGGQTGHSYEQYF.